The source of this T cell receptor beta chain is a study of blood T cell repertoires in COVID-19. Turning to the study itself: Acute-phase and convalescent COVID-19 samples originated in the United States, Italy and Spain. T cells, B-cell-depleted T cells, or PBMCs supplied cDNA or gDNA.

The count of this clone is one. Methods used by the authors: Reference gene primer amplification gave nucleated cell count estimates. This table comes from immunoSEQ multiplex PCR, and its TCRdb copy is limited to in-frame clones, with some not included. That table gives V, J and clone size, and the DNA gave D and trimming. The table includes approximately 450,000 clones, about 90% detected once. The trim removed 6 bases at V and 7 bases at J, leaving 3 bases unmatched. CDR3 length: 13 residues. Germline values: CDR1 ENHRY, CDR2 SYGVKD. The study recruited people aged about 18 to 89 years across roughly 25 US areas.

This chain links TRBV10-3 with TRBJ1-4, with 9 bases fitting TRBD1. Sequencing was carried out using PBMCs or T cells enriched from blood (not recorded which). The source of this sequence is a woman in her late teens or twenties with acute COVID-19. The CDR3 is CAIRGTGFEKLFF. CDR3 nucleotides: TGTGCCATCAGAGGGACAGGGTTTGAAAAACTGTTTTTT.